This TCR beta chain was captured in a study of T-cell memory formation after mild COVID-19. Across the whole study: Each donor largely had its own TCR clusters. Findings of the study overall: What remained unconfirmed was the SARS-CoV-2 specificity of second-wave clones peaking on day 37. That cross-reactive memory joined was suggested by some responding clones appearing in pre-infection memory. CD4+ clones that contracted lay mainly in CM and EM; CD8+ ones lay in EMRA.

A word on this clonotype: The antigen remains undetermined.

TCRdb redid the calling of the 5' RACE reads with MiXCR, one entry per CDR3 protein. The sample holds 250,000 to 350,000 distinct CDR3 sequences, approximately 19% seen once. This CDR3 is 16 amino acids long. CDR1 is LNHNV, CDR2 YYDKDF, per germline (reference sequence). V was pared by 0 bases and J by 7 bases, with 15 bases between. The specimen was PBMCs or a T cell subset sorted from them (not recorded which). This chain joins TRBV15 and TRBJ1-4; D is uncertain. The TCR comes from a man aged 18 to 29 who had mild COVID-19 (a few samples of this study predate the infection). Cell type and time point are not known. The CDR3 DNA follows: TGTGCCACCAGCAGAGATCGCCCCGGTGGTGGTGAAAAACTGTTTTTT. Translated: CATSRDRPGGGEKLFF.